Shown below are 27 T cell receptor beta chains from a single sample sequenced in a study of blood T cells in healthy people across ages. PCR was performed a second time for roughly 6 to 12 cycles using a sample-barcoded 5' primer and a J-beta primer mix. One entry per CDR3 protein, called by TCRdb with MiXCR from the 5' RACE reads. The top ten hold under 8% of the sample, which has about 1,600,000 distinct CDR3 sequences, 40% to 50% seen once. Sequenced sample: blood. These receptors came from a woman aged 18 to 35 in good health.

This clonotype was recorded at least ten times. This chain connects TRBV9 to TRBJ2-1, with 8 bases fitting TRBD2. The CDR3 runs to 15 residues. Trimming at V came to 2 bases and at J to 7 bases, leaving 8 bases not matched to a gene. Germline values: CDR1 SGDLS, CDR2 YYNGEE. The CDR3 DNA is TGTGCCAGCAGCGTCGCCTTTTCGGGGGGGAATGAGCAGTTCTTC. The encoded protein is CASSVAFSGGNEQFF. The full variable domain, rest sourced from reference TRBV9 and TRBJ2-1, is DSGVTQTPKHLITATGQRVTLRCSPRSGDLSVYWYQQSLDQGLQFLIQYYNGEERAKGNILERFSAQQFPDLHSELNLSSLELGDSALYFCASSVAFSGGNEQFFGPGTRLTVL.

This clonotype was seen more than once but under ten times. This chain joins TRBV3-1 and TRBJ2-3; TRBD2 is a possible D gene (6 bases). V shed 4 bases and J shed 8 bases, with 19 bases lying between them. CDR3 length equals 15 residues. CDR1 LGHDT and CDR2 YNNKEL come from the germline V gene (reference sequence). CDR3 residues: CASSPRAGMSGTQYF. CDR3 DNA sequence: TGTGCCAGCAGCCCCCGAGCGGGTATGTCTGGTACGCAGTATTTT.

CDR3 protein: CASSERTTGPVAKNIQYF. In DNA, the CDR3 is TGTGCCAGCAGTGAACGTACTACGGGTCCAGTGGCCAAAAACATTCAGTACTTC. J is TRBJ2-4 and V is TRBV2; D gene unclear. V lost 2 bases to trimming and J lost 1 base, with 18 bases between them. Germline V lookup: CDR1 SNHLY, CDR2 FYNNEI. The CDR3 contains 18 residues.

The rearrangement uses TRBV6-5 and TRBJ2-1, with no clear D. Germline-derived CDR1 and CDR2 are MNHEY and SVGAGI. V lost 2 bases, J lost 8 bases, and 13 bases lay in between. This CDR3 has 14 residues. The DNA of the CDR3 is TGTGCCAGCAGTTACCGCGTCACGGCGGATGAGCAGTTCTTC. It specifies CASSYRVTADEQFF.

To note about this clonotype: Since no conserved phenylalanine or tryptophan closes the CDR3, a read error is the likely cause. This rearrangement joins TRBV7-9 to TRBJ2-3; 13 bases are shared with TRBD2. The V gene end was trimmed by 4 bases and the J gene end by 3 bases; junction bases not matched to a gene: 4. The CDR3 sequence is 16 residues long. Looked up from germline, CDR1 is SEHNR and CDR2 is FQNEAQ (reference sequence). The DNA for the CDR3 is TGTGCCAGCAGCTACCGGACTAGCGGGAGTACAGATACGCAGTATGTT. This encodes CASSYRTSGSTDTQYV.

This chain connects TRBV20-1 to TRBJ2-1; no clear D. Per the germline V gene, CDR1 is DFQATT and CDR2 is SNEGSKA (reference sequence). This CDR3 has 13 amino acids. The V end was cut by 4 bases, the J end by 2 bases, with 9 bases between. DNA for the CDR3: TGCAGTGCTACCCGACATACCTACAATGAGCAGTTCTTC. Its translation is CSATRHTYNEQFF.

This clonotype showed up just a few times. This chain uses TRBV20-1 with TRBJ2-7; 7 bases agree with TRBD1. Per germline, CDR1 DFQATT and CDR2 SNEGSKA (reference sequence). CDR3 length: 12 amino acids. J was trimmed by 5 bases and V by 5 bases; bases with no gene match: 6. CDR3 sequence reads: CSALGQAHEQYF. CDR3 coding DNA: TGCAGTGCTCTCGGACAGGCCCACGAGCAGTACTTC.

This clonotype has just a few counts. The chain has TRBV10-3 and TRBJ2-7; D call uncertain. This CDR3 region has 12 residues. V lost 10 bases, J lost 0 bases, and 10 bases lay in between. CDR1 ENHRY and CDR2 SYGVKD come from the germline V gene. The DNA for the CDR3 is TGTGCCACGAGTCCAGACTCCTACGAGCAGTACTTC. This sequence encodes CATSPDSYEQYF.

The chain employs TRBV28 and TRBJ2-7, with 9 bases lining up with TRBD1. The J segment lost 3 bases and the V segment lost 6 bases, leaving 9 bases of the junction unmatched. Germline loops: CDR1 MDHEN, CDR2 SYDVKM. The CDR3 runs to 15 residues. CDR3 residues: CASSQRDRAHYEQYF. CDR3 DNA sequence: TGTGCCAGCAGCCAGCGGGACAGGGCCCACTACGAGCAGTACTTC.

The rearrangement joins TRBV7-2 to TRBJ2-7; TRBD2 might be the D (6 bases). Trimming pared 5 bases from V and 0 bases from J, leaving 11 bases between. Germline V CDR1 and CDR2: SGHTA, FQGNSA. The CDR3 runs 14 residues. The CDR3 DNA sequence: TGTGCCAGCAGCAAAAACGGGGGCTCCTACGAGCAGTACTTC. It yields the protein CASSKNGGSYEQYF. Full variable domain (missing parts from reference TRBV7-2 and TRBJ2-7): GAGVSQSPSNKVTEKGKDVELRCDPISGHTALYWYRQSLGQGLEFLIYFQGNSAPDKSGLPSDRFSAERTGGSVSTLTIQRTQQEDSAVYLCASSKNGGSYEQYFGPGTRLTVT.

The V gene is TRBV19, the J gene TRBJ2-1, with D perhaps matching TRBD1 (6 bases). Trimming removed 7 bases from V and 4 bases from J, with 17 bases in between. CDR1 and CDR2 (germline): LNHDA, SQIVND (reference sequence). The CDR3 runs 15 residues. CDR3 DNA: TGTGCCAGTACCCTGACAGGCCCCGCTTACAATGAGCAGTTCTTC. Its protein product is CASTLTGPAYNEQFF. The whole variable domain, remainder taken from reference TRBV19 and TRBJ2-1, is DGGITQSPKYLFRKEGQNVTLSCEQNLNHDAMYWYRQDPGQGLRLIYYSQIVNDFQKGDIAEGYSVSREKKESFPLTVTSAQKNPTAFYLCASTLTGPAYNEQFFGPGTRLTVL.

The V gene is TRBV29-1, the J gene TRBJ1-2; D is ambiguous. Germline V gene data show CDR1 as SQVTM and CDR2 as ANQGSEA. Trimming left V 2 bases short and J 2 bases short, with 12 bases between. The CDR3 consists of 14 residues. CDR3 residues: CSVEKTGSNYGYTF. CDR3 nucleotides: TGCAGCGTTGAAAAGACGGGCTCCAACTATGGCTACACCTTC. Based on the CDR3 plus reference TRBV29-1 and TRBJ1-2, the full variable domain is SAVISQKPSRDICQRGTSLTIQCQVDSQVTMMFWYRQQPGQSLTLIATANQGSEATYESGFVIDKFPISRPNLTFSTLTVSNMSPEDSSIYLCSVEKTGSNYGYTFGSGTRLTVV.

This clonotype appeared once. V gene TRBV12-3 or TRBV12-4 combines with J gene TRBJ1-6, with 8 bases lining up with TRBD1. V lost 3 bases, J lost 6 bases, and 13 bases stayed unmatched. This CDR3 has 18 residues. CDR3 in amino acids: CASSLWFRQGAGNSPLHF. DNA for the CDR3: TGTGCCAGCAGTTTGTGGTTCCGGCAGGGGGCTGGTAATTCACCCCTCCACTTT.

This clonotype was seen a few times. This chain uses TRBV4-1 with TRBJ1-1, with D possibly TRBD1 on 6 matching bases. Germline V lookup: CDR1 MGHRA, CDR2 YSYEKL. CDR3 size: 16 residues. V was cut by 3 bases and J by 7 bases, with 21 bases left in between. The CDR3 spells CASSQGGGGGRNEAFF. The CDR3 nucleotides are TGCGCCAGCAGCCAGGGCGGCGGTGGGGGGCGAAATGAAGCTTTCTTT.

The chain couples TRBV10-2 to TRBJ2-7; TRBD2 agrees at 10 bases. V lost 5 bases to trimming and J lost 7 bases; unmatched junction nucleotides: 17. CDR3 length equals 17 residues. Germline CDR1 reads WSHSY; CDR2 reads SAAADI. The CDR3 DNA reads as TGCGCCAGCAGTTATATCCGGGAGATAGCGGGAGGCAATGAGCAGTACTTC. Its protein is CASSYIREIAGGNEQYF.

This clonotype occurred a few times. This chain connects TRBV4-1 to TRBJ2-1; 7 bases align to TRBD2. The CDR3 spans 12 residues. V shed 5 bases, J shed 8 bases, and the junction held 3 bases outside the gene matches. The germline V gene has CDR1 MGHRA and CDR2 YSYEKL. The CDR3 loop is CASSESGDEQFF. The DNA of the CDR3 is TGCGCCAGCAGCGAGAGCGGGGATGAGCAGTTCTTC.

This clonotype was recorded a few times. This sequence joins TRBV15 and TRBJ2-7, with 11 bases aligning to TRBD1. This CDR3 comprises 13 residues. J was trimmed by 12 bases and V by 7 bases; bases with no gene match: 11. Germline V CDR1 and CDR2: LNHNV, YYDKDF (reference sequence). CDR3 coding DNA: TGTGCCACCACTCGGACAGGGGGCAAGGTCGCGTACTTC. Translated, it gives CATTRTGGKVAYF.

This clonotype was seen repeatedly, ten times or more. The chain is built from TRBV27 and TRBJ1-2; TRBD1 is a possible D gene (5 bases). Trimming took 0 bases from V and 8 from J, leaving 10 bases between them. This CDR3 is built from 13 residues. Germline CDR1 is MNHEY and CDR2 is SMNVEV (reference sequence). In DNA, the CDR3 is TGTGCCAGCAGTTTATCCCAGGGCCGCGGCTACACCTTC. Residues: CASSLSQGRGYTF.

V usage is TRBV30 and J usage is TRBJ2-4; 11 nucleotides agree with TRBD2. The DNA matches TRBJ2-7 better at its end, which makes the J call doubtful. CDR3 length equals 15 residues. Germline assignment: CDR1 GTSNPN and CDR2 SVGIG (reference sequence). CDR3 coding DNA: TGTGCCTGGAGACCCACTAGCGGGAGCGTCTACGAGCAGTACTTC. Translated: CAWRPTSGSVYEQYF.

This clonotype showed up just a few times. The chain employs TRBV14 and TRBJ1-4, with 10 nucleotides matching TRBD1. Trimming cost V 4 bases and J 7 bases; bases outside gene matches: 6. The CDR3 covers 15 residues. Germline V gene data show CDR1 as SGHDN and CDR2 as FVKESK. This CDR3 is CASSPTDRGPEKLFF. The DNA for the CDR3 is TGTGCCAGCAGCCCTACCGACAGGGGGCCTGAAAAACTGTTTTTT.

The chain has TRBV5-1 and TRBJ2-7; 7 bases are shared with TRBD1. This CDR3 has 14 amino acids. Per germline, CDR1 SGHRS and CDR2 YFSETQ. V dropped 4 bases and J dropped 6; count of bases not matched to a gene: 10. DNA of the CDR3: TGCGCCAGCAGCCTAGGACAGGCAGGAGGCGAGCAGTACTTC. It specifies CASSLGQAGGEQYF.

Comments on this clonotype: The CDR3 end shows no conserved phenylalanine or tryptophan, and so a read error is likely. The chain recombines TRBV12-3 or TRBV12-4 with TRBJ1-2, with 10 bases that match TRBD1. This CDR3 has 13 amino acids. Trimming took 5 bases from V and 7 from J; bases not matched to a gene: 4. The CDR3: CASSSRQGAGYTS. The CDR3 bases are TGTGCCAGCAGTAGTCGACAGGGGGCTGGCTACACCTCC.

This clonotype was seen only a few times. This chain uses TRBV11-2 with TRBJ1-5, with 9 bases aligning to TRBD1. After removal of 1 base from V and 7 bases from J, the junction contained 5 bases not matched to a gene. There are 15 residues in the CDR3. Germline V lookup: CDR1 SGHAT, CDR2 FQNNGV. CDR3 residues: CASSLGDRARQPQHF. CDR3 coding DNA: TGTGCCAGCAGCTTAGGGGACAGGGCAAGGCAGCCCCAGCATTTT.

This clonotype was seen a few times. The chain uses TRBV20-1 and TRBJ2-1; 10 bases match TRBD2. Trimming removed 3 bases from V and 3 bases from J; junction bases left unmatched: 8. Looked up from germline, CDR1 is DFQATT and CDR2 is SNEGSKA (reference sequence). The CDR3 contains 16 residues. CDR3 amino acids: CSARPITSGDYNEQFF. In DNA, the CDR3 is TGCAGTGCTAGGCCCATCACTAGCGGGGACTACAATGAGCAGTTCTTC.

The V and J genes are TRBV18 and TRBJ1-1, with D possibly TRBD1 on 5 matching bases. V gave up 2 bases and J gave up 0 bases, with 10 bases separating them. The CDR3 totals 15 residues. Germline V gene data show CDR1 as KGHSH and CDR2 as LQKENI. The CDR3 bases are TGTGCCAGCTCACCATCACAGGAGGTGAACACTGAAGCTTTCTTT. Its translation: CASSPSQEVNTEAFF.

The V gene is TRBV27, the J gene TRBJ1-6; possible D gene TRBD1, 5 bases. This CDR3 is built from 15 residues. Trimming shortened V by 6 bases and J by 5 bases, and 14 bases separated the two germline ends. The germline gives CDR1 MNHEY, CDR2 SMNVEV (reference sequence). The CDR3, as DNA: TGTGCCAGCAGGTCCGGGACGGGACATAATTCACCCCTCCACTTT. Translated, it gives CASRSGTGHNSPLHF.

Worth noting for this clonotype: An end of the junction differs from the germline gene, which may be a read error. CDR3 coding DNA: TGTGCCAGCAGTACGAGGACAGGGGGCACAGGTACGCAGTATTTT. Its translation: CASSTRTGGTGTQYF. V and J are TRBV27 and TRBJ2-3; TRBD1 matches at 11 bases. From germline, CDR1 is MNHEY and CDR2 SMNVEV (reference sequence). The CDR3 runs to 15 residues.